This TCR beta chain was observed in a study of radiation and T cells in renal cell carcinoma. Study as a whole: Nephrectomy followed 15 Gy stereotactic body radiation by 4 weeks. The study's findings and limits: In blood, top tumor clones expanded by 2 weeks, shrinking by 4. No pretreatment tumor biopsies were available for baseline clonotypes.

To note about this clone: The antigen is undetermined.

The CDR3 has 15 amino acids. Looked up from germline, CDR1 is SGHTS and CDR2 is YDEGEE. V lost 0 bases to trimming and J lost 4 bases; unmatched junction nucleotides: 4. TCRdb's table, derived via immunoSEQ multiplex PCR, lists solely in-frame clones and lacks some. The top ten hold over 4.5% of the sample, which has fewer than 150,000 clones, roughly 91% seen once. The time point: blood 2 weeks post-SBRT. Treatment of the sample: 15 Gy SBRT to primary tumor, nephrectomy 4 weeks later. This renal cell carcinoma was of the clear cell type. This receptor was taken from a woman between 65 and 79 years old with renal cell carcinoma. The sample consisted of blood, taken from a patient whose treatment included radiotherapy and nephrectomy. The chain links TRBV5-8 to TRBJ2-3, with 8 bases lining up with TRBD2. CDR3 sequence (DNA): TGTGCCAGCAGCTTGGGACTAGCGATTGCAGATACGCAGTATTTT. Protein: CASSLGLAIADTQYF.